This section outlines one TCR beta chain sequence together with its context. Antigen: not known. This sample is part of a study of response to subunit inactivated influenza vaccine. From the RT-PCR reads, TCRdb called clonotypes with MiXCR, one entry per CDR3 protein. The data hold some 500,000 distinct CDR3 sequences, with under 15% observed a single time. Findings and caveats of the study: New T cells are recruited in small numbers by each seasonal influenza vaccination, according to the authors' suggestion.

This CDR3 is 16 amino acids long. Germline CDR1 reads SGHRS; CDR2 reads YFSETQ. Trimming took 2 bases from V and 1 from J; bases not matched to a gene: 5. The chain recombines TRBV5-1 with TRBJ2-4; 8 bases line up with TRBD2. This TCR was sampled from a man aged 45 to 65 who received an inactivated influenza vaccine. The sample in question was PBMCs from blood, obtained about 6 weeks after vaccination. CDR3 bases: TGCGCCAGCAGCTTTGTCGGGGGGGCGGCCAAAAACATTCAGTACTTC. This gives the protein CASSFVGGAAKNIQYF.